The entry below describes one T cell receptor (beta chain). The protocol was immunoSEQ multiplex PCR, while the TCRdb copy is restricted to in-frame clones and leaves out a portion. The sample carries about 25,000 clones, approximately 86% recorded once. V lost 3 bases to trimming and J lost 5 bases, with 18 bases between them. The CDR3 length is 16 residues. Looked up from germline, CDR1 is MDHEN and CDR2 is SYDVKM. The data derive from a study of T cells in localized non-small cell lung cancer. The clonotype was recovered from a male donor at least 60 years old with stage II squamous cell lung carcinoma. The rearrangement joins TRBV28 to TRBJ2-3; TRBD2 is a possible D gene (5 bases). The sequenced sample was peripheral blood, obtained before any cancer treatment. The CDR3 DNA reads as TGTGCCAGCAGTTTTATAAGAGGGCAGGCGGAAGATACGCAGTATTTT. It is translated as CASSFIRGQAEDTQYF.